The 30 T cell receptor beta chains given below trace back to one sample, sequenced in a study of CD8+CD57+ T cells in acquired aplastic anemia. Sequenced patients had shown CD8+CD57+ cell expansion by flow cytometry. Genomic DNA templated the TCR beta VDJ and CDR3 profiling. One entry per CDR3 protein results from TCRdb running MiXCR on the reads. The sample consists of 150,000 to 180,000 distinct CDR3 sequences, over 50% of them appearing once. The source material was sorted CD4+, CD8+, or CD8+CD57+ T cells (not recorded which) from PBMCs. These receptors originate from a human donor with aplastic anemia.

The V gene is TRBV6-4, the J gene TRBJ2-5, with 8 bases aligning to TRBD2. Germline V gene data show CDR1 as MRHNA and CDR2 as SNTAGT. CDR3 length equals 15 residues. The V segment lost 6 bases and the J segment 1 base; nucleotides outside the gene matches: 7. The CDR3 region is CASSVTGGGQETQYF. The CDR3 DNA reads TGTGCCAGCAGCGTGACGGGGGGGGGCCAAGAGACCCAGTACTTC.

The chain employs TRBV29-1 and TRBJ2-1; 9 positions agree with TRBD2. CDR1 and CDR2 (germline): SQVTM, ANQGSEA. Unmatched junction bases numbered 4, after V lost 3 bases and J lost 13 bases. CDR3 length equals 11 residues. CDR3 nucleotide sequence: TGCAGCGTTGATGCGGGAGGGCCCCAGTTCTTC. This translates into CSVDAGGPQFF.

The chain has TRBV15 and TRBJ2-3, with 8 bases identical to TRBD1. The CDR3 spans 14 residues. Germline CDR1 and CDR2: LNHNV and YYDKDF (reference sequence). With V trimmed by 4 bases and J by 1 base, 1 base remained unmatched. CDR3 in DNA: TGTGCCACCAGCACGGGACAGGGCACAGATACGCAGTATTTT. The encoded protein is CATSTGQGTDTQYF.

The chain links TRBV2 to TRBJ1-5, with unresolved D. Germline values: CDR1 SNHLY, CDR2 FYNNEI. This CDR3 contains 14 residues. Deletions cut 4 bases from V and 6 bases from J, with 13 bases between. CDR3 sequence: CASSGALGFQPQHF. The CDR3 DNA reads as TGTGCCAGCAGTGGGGCTTTAGGGTTTCAGCCCCAGCATTTT. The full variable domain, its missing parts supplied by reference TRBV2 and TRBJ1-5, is EPEVTQTPSHQVTQMGQEVILRCVPISNHLYFYWYRQILGQKVEFLVSFYNNEISEKSEIFDDQFSVERPDGSNFTLKIRSTKLEDSAMYFCASSGALGFQPQHFGDGTRLSIL.

The CDR3 DNA reads as TGCAGTGCAACGCCCGGGAGGGTTGGAGAGACCCAGTACTTC. Protein sequence: CSATPGRVGETQYF. This chain connects TRBV20-1 to TRBJ2-5, with 8 bases identical to TRBD2. J lost 4 bases, V lost 6 bases, and 10 bases had no gene match. Looked up from germline, CDR1 is DFQATT and CDR2 is SNEGSKA (reference sequence). The CDR3 covers 14 residues.

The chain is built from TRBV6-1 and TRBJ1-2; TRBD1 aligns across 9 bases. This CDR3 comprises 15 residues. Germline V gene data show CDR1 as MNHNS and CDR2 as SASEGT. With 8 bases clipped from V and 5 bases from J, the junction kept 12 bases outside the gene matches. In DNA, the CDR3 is TGTGCCAGCGCCACTCAACGGGACAGGGTTTATGGCTACACCTTC. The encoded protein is CASATQRDRVYGYTF.

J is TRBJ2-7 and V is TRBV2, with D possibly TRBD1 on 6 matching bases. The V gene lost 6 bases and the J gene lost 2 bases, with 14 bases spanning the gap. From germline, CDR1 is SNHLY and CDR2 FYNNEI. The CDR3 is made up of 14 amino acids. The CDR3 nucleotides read TGTGCCAGCAGCCAGGGGTTGGGTACCTACGAGCAGTACTTC. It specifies CASSQGLGTYEQYF.

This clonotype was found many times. As DNA, the CDR3 is TGTGCCATCAGTGATTGGGACAAGAGCTACGAGCAGTACTTC. Protein: CAISDWDKSYEQYF. The V call is TRBV10-3, the J call TRBJ2-7; D is perhaps TRBD1 (6 bases). The CDR3 is 14 residues long. Deletions cut 3 bases from V and 3 bases from J, with 12 bases between. CDR1 ENHRY and CDR2 SYGVKD come from the germline V gene.

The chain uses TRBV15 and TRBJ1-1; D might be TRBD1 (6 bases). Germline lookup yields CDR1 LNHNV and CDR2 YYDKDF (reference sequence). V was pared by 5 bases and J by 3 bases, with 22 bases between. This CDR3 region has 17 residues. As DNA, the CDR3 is TGTGCCACCAGCTCTCAGGGGAAACGGGGCGATGACACTGAAGCTTTCTTT. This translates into CATSSQGKRGDDTEAFF.

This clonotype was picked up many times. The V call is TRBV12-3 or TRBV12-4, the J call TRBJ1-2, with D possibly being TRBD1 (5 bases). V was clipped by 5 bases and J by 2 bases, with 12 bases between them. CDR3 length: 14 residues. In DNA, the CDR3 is TGTGCCAGCAGTCCCGTGGGGGGGAACTATGGCTACACCTTC. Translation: CASSPVGGNYGYTF.

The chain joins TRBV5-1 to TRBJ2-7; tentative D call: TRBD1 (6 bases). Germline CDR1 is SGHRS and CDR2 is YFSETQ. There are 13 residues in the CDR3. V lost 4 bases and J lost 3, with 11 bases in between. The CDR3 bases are TGCGCCAGCAGCCCCACAGGGTTCTACGAGCAGTACTTC. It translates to CASSPTGFYEQYF.

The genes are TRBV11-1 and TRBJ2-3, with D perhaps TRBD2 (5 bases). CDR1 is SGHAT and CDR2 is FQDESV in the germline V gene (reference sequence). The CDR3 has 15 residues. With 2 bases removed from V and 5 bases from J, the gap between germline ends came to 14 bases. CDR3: CASSLSTTYGDTQYF. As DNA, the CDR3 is TGTGCCAGCAGCTTATCGACTACCTATGGAGATACGCAGTATTTT. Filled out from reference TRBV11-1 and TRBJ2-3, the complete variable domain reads EAEVAQSPRYKITEKSQAVAFWCDPISGHATLYWYRQILGQGPELLVQFQDESVVDDSQLPKDRFSAERLKGVDSTLKIQPAELGDSAMYLCASSLSTTYGDTQYFGPGTRLTVL.

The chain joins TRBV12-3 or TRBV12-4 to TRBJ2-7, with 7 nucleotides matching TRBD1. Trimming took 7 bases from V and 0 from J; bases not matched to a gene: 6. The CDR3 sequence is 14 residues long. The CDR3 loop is CASTLGQPSYEQYF. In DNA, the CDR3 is TGTGCCAGCACCTTGGGACAGCCCTCCTACGAGCAGTACTTC.

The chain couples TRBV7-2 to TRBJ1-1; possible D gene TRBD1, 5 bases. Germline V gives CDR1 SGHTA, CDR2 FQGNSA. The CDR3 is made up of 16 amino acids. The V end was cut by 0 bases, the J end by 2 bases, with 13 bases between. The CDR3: CASSLAPRGANTEAFF. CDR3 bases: TGTGCCAGCAGCTTAGCCCCCAGAGGGGCTAACACTGAAGCTTTCTTT.

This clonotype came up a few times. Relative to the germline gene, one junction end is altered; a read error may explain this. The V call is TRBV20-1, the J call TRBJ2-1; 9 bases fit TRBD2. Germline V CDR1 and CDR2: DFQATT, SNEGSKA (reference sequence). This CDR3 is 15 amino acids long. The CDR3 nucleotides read TGCAGTGCTCCCAAGCGGGGGGCCTCCTACAATGAGCAGTCCTTC. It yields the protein CSAPKRGASYNEQSF.

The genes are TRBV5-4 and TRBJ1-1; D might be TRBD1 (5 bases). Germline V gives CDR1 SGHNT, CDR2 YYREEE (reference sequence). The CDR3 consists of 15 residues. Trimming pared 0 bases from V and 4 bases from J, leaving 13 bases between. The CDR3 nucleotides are TGTGCCAGCAGCTTGGACGTACGGGGGACCACTGAAGCTTTCTTT. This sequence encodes CASSLDVRGTTEAFF.

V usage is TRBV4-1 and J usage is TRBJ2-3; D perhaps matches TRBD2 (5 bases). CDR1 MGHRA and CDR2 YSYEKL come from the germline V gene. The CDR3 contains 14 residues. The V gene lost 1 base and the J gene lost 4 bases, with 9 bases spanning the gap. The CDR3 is CASSQGYGADTQYF. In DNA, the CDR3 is TGCGCCAGCAGCCAAGGCTACGGGGCAGATACGCAGTATTTT.

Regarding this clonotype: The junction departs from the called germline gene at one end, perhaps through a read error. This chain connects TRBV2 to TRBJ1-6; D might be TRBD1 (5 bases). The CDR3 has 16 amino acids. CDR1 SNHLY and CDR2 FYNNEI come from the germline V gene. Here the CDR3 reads CSARGTRSSYNSPLHF. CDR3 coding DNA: TGCAGTGCTAGGGGAACACGGAGCTCCTATAATTCACCCCTCCACTTT.

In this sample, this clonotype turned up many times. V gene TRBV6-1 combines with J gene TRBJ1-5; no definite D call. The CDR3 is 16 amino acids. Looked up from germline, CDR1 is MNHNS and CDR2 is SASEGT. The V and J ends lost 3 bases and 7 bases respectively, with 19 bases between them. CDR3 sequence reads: CASSEMTALLRQPQHF. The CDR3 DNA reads TGTGCCAGCAGTGAGATGACGGCTTTACTCCGCCAGCCCCAGCATTTT.

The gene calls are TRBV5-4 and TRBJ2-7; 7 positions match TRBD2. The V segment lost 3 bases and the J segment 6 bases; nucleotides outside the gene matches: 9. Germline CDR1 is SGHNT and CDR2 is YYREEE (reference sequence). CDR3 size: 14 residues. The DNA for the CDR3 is TGTGCCAGCAGCTCCCCCGGGACTACCGGCGAGCAGTACTTC. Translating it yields CASSSPGTTGEQYF.

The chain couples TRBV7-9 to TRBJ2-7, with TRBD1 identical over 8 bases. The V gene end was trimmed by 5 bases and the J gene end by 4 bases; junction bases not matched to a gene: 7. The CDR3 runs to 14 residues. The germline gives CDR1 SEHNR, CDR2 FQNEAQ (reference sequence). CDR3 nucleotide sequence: TGTGCCAGCAGCGAGGACAGGGCCAATTACGAGCAGTACTTC. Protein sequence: CASSEDRANYEQYF.

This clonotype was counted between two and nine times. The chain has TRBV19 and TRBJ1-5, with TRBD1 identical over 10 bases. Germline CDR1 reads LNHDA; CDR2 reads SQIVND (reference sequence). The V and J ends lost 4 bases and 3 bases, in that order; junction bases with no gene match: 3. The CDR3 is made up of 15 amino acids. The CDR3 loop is CASSRGTGVNQPQHF. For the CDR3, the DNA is TGTGCCAGTAGTAGAGGGACAGGGGTCAATCAGCCCCAGCATTTT. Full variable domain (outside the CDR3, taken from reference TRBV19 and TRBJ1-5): DGGITQSPKYLFRKEGQNVTLSCEQNLNHDAMYWYRQDPGQGLRLIYYSQIVNDFQKGDIAEGYSVSREKKESFPLTVTSAQKNPTAFYLCASSRGTGVNQPQHFGDGTRLSIL.

The CDR3 DNA follows: TGTGCCAGGGGGACTAGCGGGAGCAATGAGCAGTTCTTC. It is translated as CARGTSGSNEQFF. V is TRBV2 and J is TRBJ2-7, with TRBD2 identical over 14 bases. The end of the DNA fits TRBJ2-1 better, so the J call may be wrong. The CDR3 is made up of 13 amino acids. Germline loops: CDR1 SNHLY, CDR2 FYNNEI.

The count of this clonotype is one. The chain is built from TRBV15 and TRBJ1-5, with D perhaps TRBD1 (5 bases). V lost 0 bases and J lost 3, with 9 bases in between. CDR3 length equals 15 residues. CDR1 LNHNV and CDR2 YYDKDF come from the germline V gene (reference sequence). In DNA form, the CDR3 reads TGTGCCACCAGCAGAGATCAAGGGGTCAATCAGCCCCAGCATTTT. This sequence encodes CATSRDQGVNQPQHF.

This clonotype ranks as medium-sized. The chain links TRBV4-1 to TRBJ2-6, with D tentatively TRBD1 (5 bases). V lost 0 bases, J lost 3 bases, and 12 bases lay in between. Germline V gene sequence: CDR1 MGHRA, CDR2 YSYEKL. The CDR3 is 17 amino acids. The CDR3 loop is CASSQDQAGLGANVLTF. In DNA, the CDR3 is TGCGCCAGCAGCCAAGATCAAGCAGGGCTTGGGGCCAACGTCCTGACTTTC.

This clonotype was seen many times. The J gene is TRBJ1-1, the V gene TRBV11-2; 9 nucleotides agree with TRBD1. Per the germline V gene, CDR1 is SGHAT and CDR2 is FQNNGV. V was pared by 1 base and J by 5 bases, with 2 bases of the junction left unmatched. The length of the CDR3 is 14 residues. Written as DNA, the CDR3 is TGTGCCAGCAGCTTAGGGACAGGGGTTACTGAAGCTTTCTTT. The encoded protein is CASSLGTGVTEAFF.

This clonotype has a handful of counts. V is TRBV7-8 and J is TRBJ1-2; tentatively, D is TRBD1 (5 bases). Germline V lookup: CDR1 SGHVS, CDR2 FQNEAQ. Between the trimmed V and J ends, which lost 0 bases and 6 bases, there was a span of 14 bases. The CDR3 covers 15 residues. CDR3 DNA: TGTGCCAGCAGCTTAGCAAGAGGGGCTATGGATGGCTACACCTTC. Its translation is CASSLARGAMDGYTF.

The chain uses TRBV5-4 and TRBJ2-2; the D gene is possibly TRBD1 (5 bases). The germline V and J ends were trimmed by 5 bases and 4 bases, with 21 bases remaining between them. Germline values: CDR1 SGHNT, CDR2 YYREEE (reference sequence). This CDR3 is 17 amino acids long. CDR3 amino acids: CASSPAGPLQGTGELFF. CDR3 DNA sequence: TGTGCCAGCAGTCCCGCCGGGCCATTGCAGGGCACCGGGGAGCTGTTTTTT.

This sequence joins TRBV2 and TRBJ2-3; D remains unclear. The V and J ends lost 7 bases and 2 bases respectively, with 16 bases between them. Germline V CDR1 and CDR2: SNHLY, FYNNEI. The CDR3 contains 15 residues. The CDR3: CASTPPGDPTDTQYF. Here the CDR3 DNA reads TGTGCCAGCACTCCGCCGGGCGACCCCACAGATACGCAGTATTTT.

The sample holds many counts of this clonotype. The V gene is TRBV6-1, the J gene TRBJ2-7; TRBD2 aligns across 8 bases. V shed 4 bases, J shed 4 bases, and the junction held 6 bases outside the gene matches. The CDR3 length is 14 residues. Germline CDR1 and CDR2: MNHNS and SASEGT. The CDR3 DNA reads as TGTGCCAGCAGTGCCGGGACTAGTCTTTACGAGCAGTACTTC. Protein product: CASSAGTSLYEQYF.